This T cell receptor beta chain comes out of a study of cytomegalovirus exposure and HLA in healthy donors. PCR employed 60 Vbeta and 13 Jbeta primers. Profiled with immunoSEQ multiplex PCR; TCRdb holds only in-frame clones, not every one. This repertoire includes some 130,000 clones. The CDR3 sequence is 13 residues long. With 6 bases clipped from V and 3 bases from J, the junction kept 4 bases outside the gene matches. Germline values: CDR1 LNHDA, CDR2 SQIVND (reference sequence). This sequence originates from a woman aged 40-49 years in good health and CMV-seropositive. The chain joins TRBV19 to TRBJ1-2; 7 bases are a match to TRBD1. The sequencing input was PBMCs. Written as DNA, the CDR3 is TGTGCCAGTAGCGTACAGGGGTACTATGGCTACACCTTC. This encodes CASSVQGYYGYTF.